This T cell receptor (beta chain) was identified in a study of cytomegalovirus exposure and HLA in healthy donors. The CDR3 covers 16 residues. Germline V gives CDR1 SGHNT, CDR2 YYREEE (reference sequence). The ends lost 6 bases at V and 5 bases at J; junction bases unmatched: 13. Comments on this clone: Its antigen is as yet unknown.

PCR used 60 Vbeta primers and 13 Jbeta primers. Original data processing: Around 11 million shared chains were among approximately 87 million unique TCR beta chains counted in a later analysis. Data came from immunoSEQ multiplex PCR; TCRdb stores just in-frame clones and leaves some out. That table supplies the V and J calls and clone size; D and trimming were determined from the DNA. The table records roughly 130,000 clones, about 82% of them present only once. Broader study findings: Segments of the TCR beta V type were, in most cases, productive about 87% or about 30% of the time in an earlier analysis. A later analysis reportedly found that, within productive TCRs, an Asian-associated ancestry cluster had fewer N-insertions than the mean observed across the 666 donors.

The sequencing sample was made of PBMCs. The sequence came from a boy aged 10-17 years in good health and CMV-seronegative. This sequence joins TRBV5-4 and TRBJ2-3; TRBD1 matches at 9 bases. CDR3 in amino acids: CASTPRGQGGEDTQYF. The DNA of the CDR3 is TGTGCCAGCACCCCCAGGGGACAGGGTGGAGAAGATACGCAGTATTTT.